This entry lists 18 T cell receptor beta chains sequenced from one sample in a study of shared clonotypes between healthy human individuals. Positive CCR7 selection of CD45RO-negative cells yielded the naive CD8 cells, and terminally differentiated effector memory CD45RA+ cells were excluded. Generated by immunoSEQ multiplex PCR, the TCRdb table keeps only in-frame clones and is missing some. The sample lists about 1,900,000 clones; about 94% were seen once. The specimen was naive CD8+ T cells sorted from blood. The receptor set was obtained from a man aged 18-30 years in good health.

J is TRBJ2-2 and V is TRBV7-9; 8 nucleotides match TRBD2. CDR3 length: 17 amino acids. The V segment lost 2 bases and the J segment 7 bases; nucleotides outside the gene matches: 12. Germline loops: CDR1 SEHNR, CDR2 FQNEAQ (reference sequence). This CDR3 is CASSLPPGAGEDGELFF. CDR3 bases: TGTGCCAGCAGCTTACCCCCGGGAGCGGGAGAGGACGGGGAGCTGTTTTTT. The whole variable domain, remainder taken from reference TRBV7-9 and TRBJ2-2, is DTGVSQNPRHKITKRGQNVTFRCDPISEHNRLYWYRQTLGQGPEFLTYFQNEAQLEKSRLLSDRFSAERPKGSFSTLEIQRTEQGDSAMYLCASSLPPGAGEDGELFFGEGSRLTVL.

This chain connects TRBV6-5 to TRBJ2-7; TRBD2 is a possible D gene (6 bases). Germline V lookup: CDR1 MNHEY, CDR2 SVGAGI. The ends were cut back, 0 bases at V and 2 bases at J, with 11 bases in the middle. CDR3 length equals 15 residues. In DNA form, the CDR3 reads TGTGCCAGCAGTTACTCAAGGGAGGCGGCCTACGAGCAGTACTTC. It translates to CASSYSREAAYEQYF.

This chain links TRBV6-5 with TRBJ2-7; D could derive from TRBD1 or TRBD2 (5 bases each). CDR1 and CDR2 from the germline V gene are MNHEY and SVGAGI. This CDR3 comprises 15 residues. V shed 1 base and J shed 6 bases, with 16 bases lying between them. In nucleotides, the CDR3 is TGTGCCAGCAGTTACTTTCCCGGGACCCCCAGCGAGCAGTACTTC. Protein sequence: CASSYFPGTPSEQYF.

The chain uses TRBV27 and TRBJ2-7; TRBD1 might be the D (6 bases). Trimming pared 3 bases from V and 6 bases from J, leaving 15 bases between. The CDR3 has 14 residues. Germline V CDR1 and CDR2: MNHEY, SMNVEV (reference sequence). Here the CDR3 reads CASSFVLGAGEQYF. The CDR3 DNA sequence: TGTGCCAGCAGTTTTGTCTTGGGGGCCGGCGAGCAGTACTTC.

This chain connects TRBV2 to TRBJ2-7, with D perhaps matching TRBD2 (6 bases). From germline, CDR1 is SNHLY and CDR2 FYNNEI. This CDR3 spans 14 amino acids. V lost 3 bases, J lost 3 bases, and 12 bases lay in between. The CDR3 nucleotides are TGTGCCAGCAGTGAGGGGGGATCTATCTACGAGCAGTACTTC. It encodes CASSEGGSIYEQYF.

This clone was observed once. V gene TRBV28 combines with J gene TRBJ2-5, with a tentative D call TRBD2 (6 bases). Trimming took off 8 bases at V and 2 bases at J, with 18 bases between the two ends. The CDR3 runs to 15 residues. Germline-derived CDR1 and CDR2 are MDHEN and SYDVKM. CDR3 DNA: TGTGCCAGCGGGTCTGACTCTAGCGCGCAAGAGACCCAGTACTTC. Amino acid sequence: CASGSDSSAQETQYF.

The CDR3 DNA reads TGTGCCAGCAGTTTTGGGACAGGGGGCTCGGAGACCCAGTACTTC. Translated: CASSFGTGGSETQYF. The rearrangement joins TRBV27 to TRBJ2-5; 12 bases match TRBD1. V lost 3 bases to trimming and J lost 5 bases; unmatched junction nucleotides: 4. The CDR3 is 15 residues long. CDR1 and CDR2 from the germline V gene are MNHEY and SMNVEV (reference sequence).

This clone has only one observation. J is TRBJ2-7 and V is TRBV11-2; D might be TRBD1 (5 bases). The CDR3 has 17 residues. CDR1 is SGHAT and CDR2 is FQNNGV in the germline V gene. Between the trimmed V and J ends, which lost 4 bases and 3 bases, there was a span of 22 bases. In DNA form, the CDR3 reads TGTGCCAGCAGCTCTAACGAGGTTCTGGGTAGGGGCTACGAGCAGTACTTC. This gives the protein CASSSNEVLGRGYEQYF. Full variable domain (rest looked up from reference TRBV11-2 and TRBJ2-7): EAGVAQSPRYKIIEKRQSVAFWCNPISGHATLYWYQQILGQGPKLLIQFQNNGVVDDSQLPKDRFSAERLKGVDSTLKIQPAKLEDSAVYLCASSSNEVLGRGYEQYFGPGTRLTVT.

In DNA form, the CDR3 reads TGTGCCAGCAGTTTATCGGGCCTACAGGACAATGAGCAGTTCTTC. It specifies CASSLSGLQDNEQFF. The chain employs TRBV27 and TRBJ2-1; weak D call: TRBD1 (5 bases). CDR1 MNHEY and CDR2 SMNVEV come from the germline V gene (reference sequence). The germline V and J ends were trimmed by 0 bases and 5 bases, with 11 bases remaining between them. This CDR3 has 15 amino acids.

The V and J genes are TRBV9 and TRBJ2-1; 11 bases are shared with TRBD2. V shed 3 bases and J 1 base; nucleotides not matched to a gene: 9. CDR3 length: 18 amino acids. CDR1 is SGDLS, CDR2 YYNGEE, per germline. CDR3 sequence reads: CASSGGLAGGVSYNEQFF. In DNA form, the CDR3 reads TGTGCCAGCAGCGGGGGGCTAGCGGGAGGTGTGTCCTACAATGAGCAGTTCTTC.

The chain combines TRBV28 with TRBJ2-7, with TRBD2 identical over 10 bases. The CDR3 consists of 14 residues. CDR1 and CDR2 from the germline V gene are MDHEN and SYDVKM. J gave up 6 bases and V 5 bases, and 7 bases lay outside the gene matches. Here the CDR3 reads CASSALAGAPEQYF. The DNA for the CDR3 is TGTGCCAGCAGTGCTCTAGCGGGAGCCCCCGAGCAGTACTTC.

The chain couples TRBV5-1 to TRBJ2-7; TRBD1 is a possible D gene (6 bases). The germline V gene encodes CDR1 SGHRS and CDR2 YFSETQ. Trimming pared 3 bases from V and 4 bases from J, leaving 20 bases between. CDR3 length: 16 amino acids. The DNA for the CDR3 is TGCGCCAGCAGCTCCTCGGACAGCCAGCCCCTATACGAGCAGTACTTC. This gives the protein CASSSSDSQPLYEQYF.

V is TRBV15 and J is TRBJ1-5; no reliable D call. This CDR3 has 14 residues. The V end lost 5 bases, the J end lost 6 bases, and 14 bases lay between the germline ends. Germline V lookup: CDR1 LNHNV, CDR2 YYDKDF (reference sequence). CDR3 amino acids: CATSGPEVVQPQHF. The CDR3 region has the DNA TGTGCCACCAGCGGCCCCGAAGTCGTTCAGCCCCAGCATTTT.

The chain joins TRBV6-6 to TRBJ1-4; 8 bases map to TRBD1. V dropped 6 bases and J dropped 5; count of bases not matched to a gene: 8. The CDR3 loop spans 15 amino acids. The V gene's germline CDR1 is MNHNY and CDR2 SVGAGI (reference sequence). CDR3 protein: CASRTTGGGNEKLFF. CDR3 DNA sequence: TGTGCCAGCAGAACAACAGGGGGTGGGAATGAAAAACTGTTTTTT.

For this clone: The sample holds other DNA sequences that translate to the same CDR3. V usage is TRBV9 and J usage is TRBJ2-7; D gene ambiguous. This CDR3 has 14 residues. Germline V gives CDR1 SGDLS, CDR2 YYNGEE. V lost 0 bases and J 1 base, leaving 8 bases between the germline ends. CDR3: CASSVDGISYEQYF. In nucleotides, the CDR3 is TGTGCCAGCAGCGTAGATGGCATTTCCTACGAGCAGTACTTC.

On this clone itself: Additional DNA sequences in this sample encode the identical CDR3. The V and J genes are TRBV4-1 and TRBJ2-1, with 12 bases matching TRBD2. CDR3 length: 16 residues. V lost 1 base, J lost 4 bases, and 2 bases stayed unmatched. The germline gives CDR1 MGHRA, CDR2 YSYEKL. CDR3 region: CASSQGGLAGYNEQFF. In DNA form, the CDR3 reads TGCGCCAGCAGCCAAGGCGGACTAGCGGGATACAATGAGCAGTTCTTC.

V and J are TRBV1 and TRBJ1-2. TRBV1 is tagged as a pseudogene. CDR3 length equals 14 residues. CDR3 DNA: TGCACCAGCAGCCAAGAACGGGATAGCTATGGCTACACCTTC. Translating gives CTSSQERDSYGYTF.

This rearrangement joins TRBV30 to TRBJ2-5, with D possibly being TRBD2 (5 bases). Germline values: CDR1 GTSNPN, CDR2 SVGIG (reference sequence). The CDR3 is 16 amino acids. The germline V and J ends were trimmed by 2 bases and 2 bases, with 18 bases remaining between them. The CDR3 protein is CAWSTPGVALQETQYF. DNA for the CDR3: TGTGCCTGGAGTACCCCTGGAGTAGCGCTGCAAGAGACCCAGTACTTC. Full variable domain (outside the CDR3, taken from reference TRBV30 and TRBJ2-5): SQTIHQWPATLVQPVGSPLSLECTVEGTSNPNLYWYRQAAGRGLQLLFYSVGIGQISSEVPQNLSASRPQDRQFILSSKKLLLSDSGFYLCAWSTPGVALQETQYFGPGTRLLVL.